The 18 T cell receptor beta chains listed next were all sequenced from one sample in a study of blood T cell repertoires in COVID-19. Produced via immunoSEQ multiplex PCR; TCRdb's table is partial and in-frame only. Found here are about 170,000 clones, roughly 80% of them singletons; the top ten hold about a tenth. The sequenced sample consisted of peripheral blood. These receptors were collected from a man between 70 and 80 years old with active or convalescent COVID-19.

This clone was seen only once. The V call is TRBV7-8, the J call TRBJ1-1, with TRBD1 matching over 9 bases. V was clipped by 5 bases and J by 0 bases; unmatched bases: 7. Per germline, CDR1 SGHVS and CDR2 FQNEAQ. CDR3 length: 16 amino acids. CDR3 sequence: CASSRARQGVNTEAFF. The CDR3 DNA reads as TGTGCCAGCAGCCGGGCCCGACAGGGGGTGAACACTGAAGCTTTCTTT.

The V and J genes are TRBV6-1 and TRBJ2-1; tentative D call: TRBD2 (5 bases). The V and J ends lost 2 bases and 0 bases respectively, with 8 bases between them. This CDR3 comprises 15 residues. Per the germline V gene, CDR1 is MNHNS and CDR2 is SASEGT. The CDR3 nucleotides read TGTGCCAGCAGTGAACGAGGGAGCTCCTACAATGAGCAGTTCTTC. Residues: CASSERGSSYNEQFF.

The rearrangement joins TRBV7-2 to TRBJ1-1; D not certain. This CDR3 has 11 residues. Per germline, CDR1 SGHTA and CDR2 FQGNSA. The ends were cut back, 5 bases at V and 3 bases at J, with 4 bases in the middle. In DNA form, the CDR3 reads TGTGCCAGCAGCGACTACACTGAAGCTTTCTTT. This gives the protein CASSDYTEAFF.

V usage is TRBV6-5 and J usage is TRBJ2-1, with D perhaps TRBD1 (6 bases). V gave up 2 bases and J gave up 7 bases, with 12 bases separating them. CDR3 size: 14 residues. Germline-derived CDR1 and CDR2 are MNHEY and SVGAGI. CDR3 protein: CASSYPDSRNEQFF. The CDR3 DNA reads TGTGCCAGCAGTTACCCGGACAGTCGAAATGAGCAGTTCTTC.

V gene TRBV27 combines with J gene TRBJ2-7, with 10 bases identical to TRBD1. There are 16 residues in the CDR3. CDR1 is MNHEY and CDR2 is SMNVEV in the germline V gene (reference sequence). V lost 8 bases to trimming and J lost 5 bases; unmatched junction nucleotides: 15. The chain's CDR3 is CASYHVPGQGSHEQYF. The CDR3 region has the DNA TGTGCCAGCTACCACGTACCGGGACAGGGGAGCCACGAGCAGTACTTC.

This chain joins TRBV6-2 or TRBV6-3 and TRBJ2-5; D perhaps matches TRBD2 (6 bases). Germline CDR1 and CDR2: MNHEY and SVGEGT. This CDR3 has 17 residues. The ends were cut back, 2 bases at V and 5 bases at J, with 21 bases in the middle. CDR3 coding DNA: TGTGCCAGCAGTTACGCTTTTAGGGACCCAGGAGGGGAGACCCAGTACTTC. Translating gives CASSYAFRDPGGETQYF.

The V gene is TRBV7-2, the J gene TRBJ1-5; the match to TRBD1 covers 12 bases. The ends lost 3 bases at V and 3 bases at J; junction bases unmatched: 6. The CDR3 is 17 residues long. Per germline, CDR1 SGHTA and CDR2 FQGNSA. The CDR3 DNA sequence: TGTGCCAGCAGCTTCGGGACAGGGGGCCGGGACAATCAGCCCCAGCATTTT. Its translation: CASSFGTGGRDNQPQHF. The full variable domain, its missing parts supplied by reference TRBV7-2 and TRBJ1-5, is GAGVSQSPSNKVTEKGKDVELRCDPISGHTALYWYRQSLGQGLEFLIYFQGNSAPDKSGLPSDRFSAERTGGSVSTLTIQRTQQEDSAVYLCASSFGTGGRDNQPQHFGDGTRLSIL.

The rearrangement links TRBV2 to TRBJ2-2; 9 bases are shared with TRBD1. In germline, CDR1 is SNHLY, CDR2 FYNNEI. The CDR3 length is 17 residues. V shed 6 bases and J 7 bases; nucleotides not matched to a gene: 15. CDR3 loop: CASSDHPPGQGNGELFF. The DNA for the CDR3 is TGTGCCAGCAGCGACCACCCCCCGGGACAGGGTAACGGGGAGCTGTTTTTT.

This chain joins TRBV12-3 or TRBV12-4 and TRBJ1-1, with 8 bases identical to TRBD1. The CDR3 sequence is 12 residues long. J gave up 10 bases and V 5 bases, and 6 bases lay outside the gene matches. CDR3 residues: CASSDSDRGAFF. The DNA of the CDR3 is TGTGCCAGCAGTGACTCTGACAGGGGAGCTTTCTTT.

This chain uses TRBV27 with TRBJ1-5; TRBD1 is a possible D gene (6 bases). Trimming shortened V by 0 bases and J by 0 bases, and 9 bases separated the two germline ends. This CDR3 comprises 16 residues. Germline V gene lookup returns CDR1 MNHEY and CDR2 SMNVEV (reference sequence). CDR3 protein: CASSLSVGGSNQPQHF. The DNA of the CDR3 is TGTGCCAGCAGTTTATCGGTAGGGGGTAGCAATCAGCCCCAGCATTTT.

The chain employs TRBV18 and TRBJ1-2; 7 bases are a match to TRBD1. V was pared by 6 bases and J by 2 bases, with 15 bases of the junction left unmatched. In germline, CDR1 is KGHSH, CDR2 LQKENI. There are 17 residues in the CDR3. The CDR3 here is CASSTDRKGFSNYGYTF. CDR3 nucleotides: TGTGCCAGCTCTACGGACAGGAAAGGTTTTTCGAACTATGGCTACACCTTC. Using reference TRBV18 and TRBJ1-2 for the parts outside the CDR3, the full variable domain is NAGVMQNPRHLVRRRGQEARLRCSPMKGHSHVYWYRQLPEEGLKFMVYLQKENIIDESGMPKERFSAEFPKEGPSILRIQQVVRGDSAAYFCASSTDRKGFSNYGYTFGSGTRLTVV.

V is TRBV9 and J is TRBJ2-5; D possibly corresponds to TRBD1 (6 bases). The CDR3 covers 13 residues. Trimming removed 3 bases from V and 7 bases from J, with 13 bases in between. The V gene's germline CDR1 is SGDLS and CDR2 YYNGEE. The chain's CDR3 is CASSAQGQRTQYF. The CDR3, as DNA: TGTGCCAGCAGCGCTCAGGGGCAAAGGACCCAGTACTTC.

The genes are TRBV7-6 and TRBJ2-1; 7 nucleotides match TRBD1. V lost 1 base and J lost 8; bases outside the gene matches: 8. The CDR3 is made up of 15 amino acids. Germline-derived CDR1 and CDR2 are SGHVS and FNYEAQ. The DNA for the CDR3 is TGTGCCAGCAGCTTAGGACAGGGTCTTAGCGATGAGCAGTTCTTC. Its translation is CASSLGQGLSDEQFF.

This clone was picked up one time. V is TRBV6-2 or TRBV6-3 and J is TRBJ1-1, with TRBD1 matching over 8 bases. The length of the CDR3 is 16 residues. Looked up from germline, CDR1 is MNHEY and CDR2 is SVGEGT. With 0 bases clipped from V and 1 base from J, the junction kept 4 bases outside the gene matches. The CDR3 DNA is TGTGCCAGCAGTTACTCAGCGGACAGGGCGAACACTGAAGCTTTCTTT. This translates into CASSYSADRANTEAFF.

The chain uses TRBV27 and TRBJ1-6; 9 bases are a match to TRBD1. V was clipped by 8 bases and J by 7 bases; unmatched bases: 9. Per the germline V gene, CDR1 is MNHEY and CDR2 is SMNVEV (reference sequence). The CDR3 runs 15 residues. The CDR3 coding sequence is TGTGCCAGCGGCCAAGGACAGGGGTCGAATTCACCCCTCCACTTT. This translates into CASGQGQGSNSPLHF.

In this sample, this clone turned up a few times. The CDR3 spells CASSSSTSSYEQYF. For the CDR3, the DNA is TGTGCCAGCAGCTCCTCGACTAGCTCCTACGAGCAGTACTTC. The genes are TRBV7-3 and TRBJ2-7, with a weak D call TRBD2 (6 bases). The germline CDR1 and CDR2 sequences are SGHTA and FQGTGA. This CDR3 has 14 amino acids. Trimming shortened V by 4 bases and J by 0 bases, and 10 bases separated the two germline ends.

The V and J genes are TRBV6-6 and TRBJ2-3; weak D call: TRBD2 (5 bases). Per the germline V gene, CDR1 is MNHNY and CDR2 is SVGAGI (reference sequence). The CDR3 totals 15 residues. V lost 4 bases, J lost 0 bases, and 11 bases lay in between. The CDR3 is CASSSSRRSTDTQYF. The CDR3 DNA reads as TGTGCCAGCAGTTCCTCTAGGAGGAGCACAGATACGCAGTATTTT.

This rearrangement joins TRBV3-1 (or the pseudogene TRBV3-2) to TRBJ2-5, with a possible D match to TRBD2 (6 bases). CDR3 size: 13 residues. Trimming stripped 4 bases from V and 5 bases from J, with 11 bases between. Germline values: CDR1 LGHDT, CDR2 YNNKEL (reference sequence). The CDR3 is CASSLRGSETQYF. CDR3 sequence (DNA): TGTGCCAGCAGCCTTCGGGGGTCGGAGACCCAGTACTTC.